This TCR beta chain derives from a study of cytomegalovirus exposure and HLA in healthy donors (dated by TCRdb to 2016 to 2017). Regarding the complete study: In an earlier analysis of under 600 of the donors, roughly 300 Gb of sequence data and 100 million or so unique TCR beta sequences from 180 million or so T cells were reported. The aim of the study was to test whether cataloging public T cell receptors could identify signatures of past pathogen exposure. Along with the approximately 670-subject first cohort, a separate validation cohort of around 110 different subjects was used. Among roughly 400 genotyped donors of the cohort, an average of roughly 230,000 unique TCR beta nucleotide sequences was sequenced per donor, of which roughly 18% were non-productive. Class I and class II HLA loci were covered by the typing at four-digit resolution. An earlier analysis of fewer than 700 of the donors applied high-throughput TCR beta sequencing to assess whether each TCR beta V gene segment acted as functional or pseudogenic. Of the roughly 400 genotyped donors, roughly 80% fell in the genetic ancestry cluster associated with self-reported Caucasian donors. In the later analysis, no new phenotypic data were used to find candidate immune exposures; instead, reliance was placed on TCR beta sequences and their occurrence across donors. The number of donors typed differed by locus, with about 620-630 for A, B, C, DRB1 and DQB1, more than 500 for DQA1, about 610 for DPA1, and about 450 for DPB1. Donor age, sex, ethnicity and CMV serostatus were compiled together with the repertoire data. The study profiled the T cell repertoires of 550 to 700 subjects by immunosequencing and related them to cytomegalovirus serostatus. To predict cytomegalovirus infection status, the study combined high-throughput TCR immunosequencing, statistical association of individual TCRs with disease status, and machine learning. To study patterns of TCR occurrence, a later analysis re-analyzed previously published TCR beta repertoires from 500 to 850 donors and added high-resolution HLA genotyping. Roughly 300 gigabases of sequencing data and around 90 million unique TCR sequences made up an early release that covered around 640 HLA-typed donors. All discovery cohort repertoires had been generated using a single sequencing platform. A later genetic analysis used genome-wide SNP genotypes for about three fifths of the roughly 700 donors, treating that subset as a discovery cohort. Several DR-DQ haplotypes were handled as single units for association and clustering, since linkage in the cohort was strong.

The paper as a whole reports these results and caveats: In an earlier analysis of some 640 of the donors, most TCR beta V segments were observed in productive rearrangements about 87% or about 30% of the time, broadly matching IMGT annotations. Compared with the roughly 670-donor mean, donors in an Asian-associated ancestry cluster had fewer N-insertions in productive TCRs, according to a later genetic analysis. V-gene and J-gene trimming of TCR beta chains was associated with a missense DCLRE1C variant in a later genetic analysis, and the association was replicated in an independent cohort. A group of highly shared sequence variants was considered likely to be a technical artifact of the sequencing pipeline. At a false discovery rate of 0.05, a later analysis linked fewer than 20,000 TCR beta sequences to specific HLA alleles. In this cohort, only TCR beta chains were sequenced, and detectable features were limited by the absence of alpha or paired-chain data. A later analysis found that most CMV-associated TCR beta chains appeared HLA-restricted, with HLA associations seemingly driven largely by CMV exposure. The study gave a list of about 150 TCR beta chains associated with cytomegalovirus. The only immune exposure information available for the cohort was CMV serostatus. Assigning TCR associations to individual alleles was difficult when HLA alleles, especially DR and DQ, strongly co-occurred. A further reported finding was that TCR beta sequences accurately predicted the HLA-A and HLA-B alleles for most subjects in the first cohort. A later analysis found that TCR association rates varied across HLA loci, with DRB1 alleles showing the most associated TCRs and HLA-C alleles the fewest. In vitro tests confirmed that a few of the cytomegalovirus-associated TCR beta chains recognize cytomegalovirus antigens. According to a later analysis, parvovirus B19, influenza, CMV and Epstein-Barr virus appeared linked to several top co-occurrence clusters. According to the authors, the approach could potentially be generalized to other disease states and immunological phenotypes. The classifier was reported to diagnose cytomegalovirus status with high specificity and sensitivity in both the original cohort and the validation cohort. Compared with equally common non-associated chains, HLA-associated TCR beta chains in a later analysis were more clonally expanded and had lower generation probabilities. Correlated functional status among segregating V segments might reflect linkage disequilibrium, but an unknown experimental factor could not be ruled out. Some 15 rarely observed V segments, including chromosome 9 orphons, were excluded from the earlier analysis of some 590 of the donors because counts were too low. Because HLA typing was unavailable for some donors at each locus, only the typed subset was used in association tests. Some IMGT-functional V segments, including TRBV6-2 and TRBV6-3, could not be distinguished by the 87-base-pair reads and were therefore excluded. Roughly uniform sequencing depth across donors was assumed in presence/absence analyses, although this assumption may not hold. Across donors, most TCR sequences were observed very rarely, whereas some public TCRs were present in many individuals.

Receptor amplification or capture employed the immunoSEQ multiplex PCR assay. For the multiplex PCR, a mixture combining 60 forward primers for TCR Vbeta segments and 13 reverse primers for TCR Jbeta segments was used. A multiplex PCR assay on genomic DNA amplified the CDR3 region of rearranged TCR beta genes. The Illumina HiSeq System was used to sequence the amplified TCR beta libraries as 87-base-pair reads. The original methods were these. A later analysis counted approximately 76 million unique TCR beta chains across the 500 to 850 repertoires, and around 12 million of these chains were shared by at least two donors. Raw reads were error-corrected and collapsed into unique sequences by a nearest-neighbor algorithm in which closely related sequences were merged to remove PCR and sequencing errors. V, D and J gene segments were assigned by aligning CDR3 sequences to IMGT reference sequences. For a sequence to be retained, at least a six-nucleotide match to both a V gene segment and a J gene segment was required. A rearrangement counted as productive if the CDR3 had no stop codons and remained in frame with V and J, and every other rearrangement counted as non-productive. CDR3 was defined by IMGT convention, running from the second conserved V-encoded cysteine to the conserved J-encoded phenylalanine. Sequences without an unambiguous match to a single V gene segment were excluded from the earlier analysis of approximately 600 of the donors. An earlier analysis of a few hundred of the donors called V segments functional above 56.7% productive rearrangements and segregating when the between-donor standard deviation exceeded 5%. A statistical classification framework was built for diagnosing cytomegalovirus status from the catalog of TCR beta chain sequences. In a later analysis, V and J genes were assigned by comparing TCR nucleotide sequences against IMGT/GENE-DB human TR gene sequences. Using the TCRdist pipeline, a later analysis assigned CDR3 sequences along with most-parsimonious VDJ recombination scenarios. A later analysis defined each TCR beta chain by its CDR3 amino acid sequence plus V-gene family, and excluded reads lacking a unique V-gene family. To address suspected cross-contamination and a sequencing artifact, a later analysis removed 592 highly shared, low-generation-probability nucleotide sequences. A later analysis calculated a clonal expansion index for each public chain from normalized within-repertoire ranks of inferred template counts. Generation probabilities in a later analysis came from a VDJ recombination model fitted to out-of-frame rearrangements, and those results were checked against IGoR. Hypergeometric tests were used in a later analysis to score TCR-TCR, TCR-HLA and TCR-CMV co-occurrence, with a repertoire-size bias correction applied to the TCR pairs. False discovery rates were estimated in a later analysis by permuting HLA or CMV assignments 20 times. A later analysis grouped co-occurring TCRs with DBSCAN, adding TCRdist sequence similarity when clustering within HLA-allele-positive subsets. Co-occurrence clustering excluded repertoires with fewer than 30,000 or more than 120,000 public chains, plus five with anomalous nucleotide sharing. TCRdb's version of the immuneACCESS table is confined to in-frame rearrangements and falls short of the full clone set. An unresolved V gene accounts for under half of the shortfall where checked; the remainder is of unknown origin. V and J calls and clone size are given by that table; D and trimming were obtained from the DNA. In all, the sample holds around 150,000 clones, and approximately 77% of those were seen once. The leading ten clones occupy around 3.5% of the sample.

V and J are truncated by 2 bases and 2 bases respectively, leaving an intervening sequence of 6 bases. CDR1 is given as MNHNY and CDR2 as SVGAGI, both from the germline V gene (reference sequence). The CDR3 starts with the cysteine, ends with the phenylalanine, and has 13 residues. CDR3 DNA only is kept here, 39 bases in frame from base 1. Note on this clone: This clone's antigen is unknown. Base-call qualities are not available, and no considerably larger clone is one nucleotide away.

The cohort comprised some 680 healthy bone marrow donors. All cohort members were sampled while nominally healthy, although unrecorded immune exposures were likely present. The donor tested CMV seropositive, placing the donor among the approximately 290 seropositive members of the cohort. A peripheral blood sample was provided by each donor, and peripheral blood mononuclear cells were used for TCR beta sequencing. The Qiagen DNeasy Blood Extraction Kit was used to extract genomic DNA from the blood cell samples. This clonotype was obtained from a man aged 25-45 years in good health and CMV-seropositive. Recombination linked TRBV6-6 to TRBJ2-5, and TRBD2 may be the D gene, going by 6 matching bases. The sequencing input was PBMCs. The CDR3 sequence is CASSYGGQETQYF. Read as DNA, the sequence is TGTGCCAGCAGTTACGGGGGGCAAGAGACCCAGTACTTC.